This paragraph covers one TCR beta chain sequence. The source of the sample is a study of control samples from healthy donors and cancer patients. TCRdb's copy holds only in-frame clones and misses some; the assay was immunoSEQ multiplex PCR. The sample data list some 180,000 clones. The V gene lost 1 base and the J gene lost 3 bases, with 6 bases spanning the gap. Per the germline V gene, CDR1 is MDHEN and CDR2 is SYDVKM. This CDR3 spans 13 amino acids. The origin of this receptor is a woman in her twenties or thirties in good health. What was sequenced was blood. V and J are TRBV28 and TRBJ1-2; a possible D gene is TRBD1 (5 bases). CDR3 sequence reads: CASSLLGDYGYTF. DNA for the CDR3: TGTGCCAGCAGTTTATTAGGGGACTATGGCTACACCTTC.